This T cell receptor beta chain appears in the sequencing data of a study of CD8+CD57+ T cells in acquired aplastic anemia. Study in general: An average of about 3.4 ug of DNA was obtained from sorted CD4+ and CD8+ cells.

Researchers used genomic DNA as the template to profile TCR beta VDJ and CDR3. TCRdb re-called the reads through MiXCR, storing one row per CDR3 protein. This table has about 160,000 distinct CDR3 sequences, 45% to 55% appearing once. Study-level results: Levels of CD8+ Simpson's diversity were not significantly distinct in patients versus controls. Around 29 CD8+ CDR3 sequences were shared between patients and controls.

This clonotype occurred many times. What it binds is unknown. Sequencing was done on patients that had shown CD8+CD57+ cell expansion by flow cytometry. Per germline, CDR1 SEHNR and CDR2 FQNEAQ (reference sequence). V was cut by 4 bases and J by 4 bases, with 15 bases left in between. The CDR3 has 15 residues. J is TRBJ2-3 and V is TRBV7-9, with D perhaps matching TRBD2 (5 bases). This TCR came from a human donor with aplastic anemia. Material for sequencing was sorted CD4+, CD8+, or CD8+CD57+ T cells (not recorded which) from PBMCs. The CDR3 DNA reads TGTGCCAGCAGCTCCTTAACGGGAAGGGCAGATACGCAGTATTTT. It translates to CASSSLTGRADTQYF.